This T cell receptor (beta chain) derives from a study of blood T cell repertoires in COVID-19. About the research overall: The study drew acute and convalescent COVID-19 samples from the United States, Italy and Spain.

Sequencing was performed with immunoSEQ multiplex PCR; in TCRdb, only in-frame clones are kept and a portion is missing. Of hundreds of thousands of clones in the sample, more than 75% were seen once. The study drew participants aged about 18 to 95 years from 20 to 30 US areas. Which cohort a participant joined came from the clinical history participants gave. The study counted Cohort 3 donors as recovered given two negative PCRs, clearance, or symptom resolution. The sequence came from a man aged 40-49 years who had recovered from COVID-19. Material: PBMCs or T cells enriched from blood (not recorded which).

Written as DNA, the CDR3 is TGCGCCAGCAGCTTGAGGACAGGGGCCTTGAACACTGAAGCTTTCTTT. Translated, it gives CASSLRTGALNTEAFF. The chain is built from TRBV5-1 and TRBJ1-1; 9 nucleotides align to TRBD1. The germline CDR1 and CDR2 sequences are SGHRS and YFSETQ. This CDR3 is built from 16 residues. Germline trimming cut 1 base from V and 0 bases from J; bases unmatched to any gene: 4.